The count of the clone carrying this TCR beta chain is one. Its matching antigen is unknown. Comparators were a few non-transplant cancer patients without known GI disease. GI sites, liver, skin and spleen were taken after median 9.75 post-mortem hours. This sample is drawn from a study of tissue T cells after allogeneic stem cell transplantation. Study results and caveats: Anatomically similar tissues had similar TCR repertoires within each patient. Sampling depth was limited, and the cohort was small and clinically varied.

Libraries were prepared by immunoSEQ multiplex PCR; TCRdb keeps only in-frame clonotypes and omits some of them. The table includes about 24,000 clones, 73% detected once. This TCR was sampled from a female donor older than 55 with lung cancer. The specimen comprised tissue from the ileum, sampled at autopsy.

CDR3 in DNA: TGTGCCAGCAGCCTACAGAGGAACACTGAAGCTTTCTTT. As protein: CASSLQRNTEAFF. This chain links TRBV7-6 with TRBJ1-1, with no clear D. The germline gives CDR1 SGHVS, CDR2 FNYEAQ. The V and J ends lost 5 bases and 1 base respectively, with 8 bases between them. This CDR3 comprises 13 residues. Using reference TRBV7-6 and TRBJ1-1 for the parts outside the CDR3, the full variable domain is GAGVSQSPRYKVTKRGQDVALRCDPISGHVSLYWYRQALGQGPEFLTYFNYEAQQDKSGLPNDRFSAERPEGSISTLTIQRTEQRDSAMYRCASSLQRNTEAFFGQGTRLTVV.